A selection of T cell receptor beta chains follows, all from one sample in a study of T-cell memory formation after mild COVID-19. TCRdb used MiXCR to reprocess the 5' RACE reads, holding one entry per CDR3 protein. The sample has more than 300,000 distinct CDR3 sequences, 12% to 15% seen once; the top ten hold approximately 21%. Sequencing input: PBMCs or a T cell subset sorted from them (not recorded which). Every receptor here comes from a man between 18 and 29 years old who had mild COVID-19 (a few samples of this study predate the infection). Cell type and time point are not known. CDR3s include the opening cysteine and the closing phenylalanine or tryptophan. D genes are given only for firm matches. Some rows have no size entry. The others give once, few or many, or a class for an expanded clone.

j_call | v_call | clone_size | d_call | cdr3_aa | cdr3_nt
TRBJ2-1 | TRBV21-1 | few | NA | CASSKALAKAGEQFF | TGTGCCAGCAGCAAAGCGCTTGCTAAGGCTGGGGAGCAGTTCTTC
TRBJ2-5 | TRBV9 | few | NA | CASSARVGWGETQYF | TGTGCCAGCAGTGCCCGGGTGGGGTGGGGAGAGACCCAGTACTTC
TRBJ2-4 | TRBV19 | few | NA | CASSIAGLENIQYF | TGTGCCAGTAGTATCGCGGGTCTCGAAAACATTCAGTACTTC
TRBJ1-2 | TRBV7-2 | NA | NA | CASSRGQPYGYTF | TGTGCCAGCAGCCGAGGACAGCCCTATGGCTACACCTTC
TRBJ2-2 | TRBV15 | few | NA | CATSRDGLNTGELFF | TGTGCCACCAGCAGAGACGGCTTGAACACCGGGGAGCTGTTTTTT
TRBJ2-7 | TRBV6-5 | NA | NA | CASSSRRSSYEQYF | TGTGCCAGCAGTTCCCGACGGAGCTCCTACGAGCAGTACTTC
TRBJ1-1 | TRBV7-9 | few | NA | CASSLVSSNTEAFF | TGTGCCAGCAGCTTAGTCAGCAGCAACACTGAAGCTTTCTTT
TRBJ2-3 | TRBV7-7 | NA | TRBD2 | CASSLLAGGPSDTQYF | TGTGCTAGCAGCCTCCTAGCGGGGGGGCCCTCAGATACGCAGTATTTT
TRBJ1-6 | TRBV5-1 | few | TRBD1 | CASSSGQGRDSPLHF | TGCGCCAGCAGCTCCGGACAGGGTCGGGATTCACCCCTCCACTTT
TRBJ1-3 | TRBV7-2 | NA | NA | CASSLRAPSGNTIYF | TGTGCCAGCAGCTTACGGGCGCCCTCTGGAAACACCATATATTTT
TRBJ2-1 | TRBV24-1 | many | TRBD2 | CATSDSASGNNEQFF | TGTGCCACCAGTGATTCGGCTAGCGGGAACAATGAGCAGTTCTTC
TRBJ2-3 | TRBV4-2 | many | TRBD2 | CASSQLAGGRADTQYF | TGTGCCAGCAGCCAATTAGCGGGGGGGCGCGCAGATACGCAGTATTTT
TRBJ2-5 | TRBV7-9 | NA | TRBD1 | CASSLPRGPGETQYF | TGTGCCAGCAGCTTACCCAGGGGGCCGGGAGAGACCCAGTACTTC
TRBJ2-2 | TRBV7-9 | few | TRBD2 | CASSWTRSNGELFF | TGTGCCAGCAGCTGGACTAGATCGAACGGGGAGCTGTTTTTT
TRBJ2-4 | TRBV5-1 | NA | TRBD2 | CASSMGLAENIQYF | TGCGCCAGCAGCATGGGACTAGCAGAAAACATTCAGTACTTC
TRBJ2-2 | TRBV7-2 | few | TRBD1 | CASSLARFYRGAGELFF | TGTGCCAGCAGCTTAGCGCGATTTTACAGGGGGGCCGGGGAGCTGTTTTTT
TRBJ2-5 | TRBV18 | NA | NA | CASSPRSNQETQYF | TGTGCCAGCTCACCCCGGTCTAACCAAGAGACCCAGTACTTC
TRBJ2-5 | TRBV7-6 | many | TRBD1 | CASTFGQGVRETQYF | TGTGCCAGCACCTTTGGGCAGGGGGTCCGAGAGACCCAGTACTTC
TRBJ2-1 | TRBV20-1 | few | TRBD1 | CSAWDRGQPKF | TGCAGTGCTTGGGACAGGGGGCAACCGAAATTC
TRBJ2-1 | TRBV5-1 | many | NA | CASSFALDIRASNEQFF | TGCGCCAGCAGCTTCGCCTTGGACATTAGAGCTAGCAATGAGCAGTTCTTC
TRBJ1-5 | TRBV12-3/TRBV12-4 | many | NA | CASSLPGSLGNQPQHF | TGTGCCAGCAGTTTGCCAGGGTCGTTGGGCAATCAGCCCCAGCATTTT
TRBJ2-3 | TRBV19 | NA | NA | CASSMNRGRADTQYF | TGTGCCAGTAGTATGAACAGAGGGCGGGCAGATACGCAGTATTTT
TRBJ1-2 | TRBV2 | NA | NA | CASSVIREGYGYTF | TGTGCCAGCAGTGTCATTCGGGAAGGGTATGGCTACACCTTC
TRBJ1-6 | TRBV28 | NA | NA | CASSQVVTSPLHF | TGTGCCAGCAGTCAGGTGGTGACTTCACCCCTCCACTTT
TRBJ1-1 | TRBV12-3/TRBV12-4 | NA | TRBD1 | CASSNGQGWGTEAFF | TGTGCCAGCAGTAACGGACAGGGATGGGGCACTGAAGCTTTCTTT
TRBJ1-4 | TRBV6-1 | NA | NA | CASSDPGGTEEKLFF | TGTGCCAGCAGCGACCCCGGGGGGACGGAGGAAAAACTGTTTTTT
TRBJ1-3 | TRBV5-6 | NA | NA | CASSLERVNTIYF | TGTGCCAGCAGCTTGGAACGTGTGAACACCATATATTTT
TRBJ1-6 | TRBV7-2 | many | TRBD1 | CASSRNRGLNSPLHF | TGTGCCAGCAGCAGGAACAGGGGTCTTAATTCACCCCTCCACTTT
TRBJ2-2 | TRBV7-2 | NA | NA | CASRSTRGPGPTGELFF | TGTGCCAGCAGATCTACCCGGGGCCCCGGCCCCACCGGGGAGCTGTTTTTT
TRBJ1-1 | TRBV5-8 | many | NA | CASRQDLNTAFF | TGTGCCAGCAGACAGGATCTGAATACCGCTTTCTTT
TRBJ1-1 | TRBV18 | NA | TRBD1 | CASSLSRQGTTEAFF | TGTGCCAGCTCACTGAGCAGACAGGGAACCACTGAAGCTTTCTTT
TRBJ2-1 | TRBV6-2/TRBV6-3 | few | NA | CASSYLVGTASSYNEQFF | TGTGCCAGCAGTTACCTCGTTGGTACGGCGAGCTCCTACAATGAGCAGTTCTTC
TRBJ2-5 | TRBV7-9 | NA | NA | CASSPPLIVGDSTETQYF | TGTGCCAGCAGCCCCCCGCTCATAGTCGGGGACTCTACGGAGACCCAGTACTTC
TRBJ2-3 | TRBV6-5 | NA | NA | CASSPQGPSTDTQYF | TGTGCCAGCAGCCCACAAGGACCTAGCACAGATACGCAGTATTTT
TRBJ2-5 | TRBV4-1 | many | NA | CASSQTSRAGAGEQETQYF | TGCGCCAGCAGCCAAACCTCCCGTGCGGGGGCCGGGGAGCAAGAGACCCAGTACTTC
TRBJ2-3 | TRBV24-1 | NA | NA | CATSRSGADTQYF | TGTGCCACCAGTCGTTCGGGGGCAGATACGCAGTATTTT
TRBJ2-3 | TRBV7-6 | NA | NA | CASSLNGRAAPAYF | TGTGCCAGCAGCTTAAATGGTCGAGCGGCTCCGGCGTATTTT
TRBJ2-4 | TRBV11-2 | NA | TRBD1 | CASSLGQQNIQYF | TGTGCCAGCAGCTTGGGACAGCAAAACATTCAGTACTTC
TRBJ1-2 | TRBV3-1 | few | NA | CASSHIANYGYTF | TGTGCCAGCAGCCATATTGCTAACTATGGCTACACCTTC
TRBJ2-7 | TRBV5-4 | NA | NA | CASSLGQQGLYEQYF | TGTGCCAGCAGCTTGGGGCAGCAGGGCCTCTACGAGCAGTACTTC
TRBJ2-7 | TRBV30 | NA | NA | CAWSILGEQYF | TGTGCCTGGAGCATTCTTGGCGAGCAGTACTTC
TRBJ1-1 | TRBV7-9 | few | NA | CASSFQGTGNTEAFF | TGTGCCAGCAGCTTTCAGGGGACCGGGAACACTGAAGCTTTCTTT
TRBJ2-3 | TRBV6-2/TRBV6-3 | many | NA | CASSYRGPTQYF | TGTGCCAGCAGTTACAGGGGTCCAACGCAGTATTTT
TRBJ2-1 | TRBV2 | NA | TRBD2 | CASRRGVYNEQFF | TGTGCCAGCAGACGGGGGGTTTACAATGAGCAGTTCTTC